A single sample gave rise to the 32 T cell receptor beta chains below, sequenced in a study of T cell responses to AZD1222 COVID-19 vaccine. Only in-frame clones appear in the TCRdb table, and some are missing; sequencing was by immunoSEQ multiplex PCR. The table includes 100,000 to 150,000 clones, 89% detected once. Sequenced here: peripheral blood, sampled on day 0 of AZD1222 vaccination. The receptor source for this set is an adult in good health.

In DNA form, the CDR3 reads TGTGCCAGCAGCTTGAGGGGTGACACTGAAGCTTTCTTT. As protein: CASSLRGDTEAFF. The V gene is TRBV7-9, the J gene TRBJ1-1, with D perhaps matching TRBD1 (5 bases). The CDR3 loop spans 13 amino acids. V was cut by 3 bases and J by 3 bases, with 8 bases left in between. In germline, CDR1 is SEHNR, CDR2 FQNEAQ (reference sequence). The full variable domain, completed using reference TRBV7-9 and TRBJ1-1, is DTGVSQNPRHKITKRGQNVTFRCDPISEHNRLYWYRQTLGQGPEFLTYFQNEAQLEKSRLLSDRFSAERPKGSFSTLEIQRTEQGDSAMYLCASSLRGDTEAFFGQGTRLTVV.

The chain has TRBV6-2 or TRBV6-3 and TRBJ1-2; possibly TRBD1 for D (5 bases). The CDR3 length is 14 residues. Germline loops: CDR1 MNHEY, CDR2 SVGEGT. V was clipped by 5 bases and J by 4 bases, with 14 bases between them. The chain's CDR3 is CASSLLGVLYGYTF. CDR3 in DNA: TGTGCCAGCAGTCTCCTAGGGGTGCTCTATGGCTACACCTTC.

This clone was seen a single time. CDR3 amino acids: CACTKSSGNTIYF. In DNA, the CDR3 is TGTGCCTGTACGAAAAGCTCTGGAAACACCATATATTTT. V gene TRBV30 combines with J gene TRBJ1-3; no clear D gene. The CDR3 loop spans 13 amino acids. Germline V gives CDR1 GTSNPN, CDR2 SVGIG (reference sequence). Trimming pared 6 bases from V and 0 bases from J, leaving 9 bases between.

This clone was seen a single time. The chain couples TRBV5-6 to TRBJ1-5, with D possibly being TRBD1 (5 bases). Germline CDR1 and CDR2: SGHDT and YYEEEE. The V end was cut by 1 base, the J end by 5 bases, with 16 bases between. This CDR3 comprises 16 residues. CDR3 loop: CASSLRRWGSHQPQHF. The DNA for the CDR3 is TGTGCCAGCAGCTTGCGCAGGTGGGGGAGCCATCAGCCCCAGCATTTT.

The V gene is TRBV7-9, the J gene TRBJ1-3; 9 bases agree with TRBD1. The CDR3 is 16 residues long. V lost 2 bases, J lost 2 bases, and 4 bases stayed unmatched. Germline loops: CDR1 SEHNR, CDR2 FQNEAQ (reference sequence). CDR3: CASSLTGTGPGNTIYF. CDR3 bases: TGTGCCAGCAGCTTAACTGGGACAGGGCCTGGAAACACCATATATTTT.

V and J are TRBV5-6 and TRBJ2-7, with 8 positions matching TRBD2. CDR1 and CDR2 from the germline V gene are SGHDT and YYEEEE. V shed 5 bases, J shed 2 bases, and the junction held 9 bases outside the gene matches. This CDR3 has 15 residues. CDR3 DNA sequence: TGTGCCAGCAGAGAAGCGGGAGTCGGGACCTACGAGCAGTACTTC. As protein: CASREAGVGTYEQYF. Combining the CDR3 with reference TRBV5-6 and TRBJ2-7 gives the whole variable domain DAGVTQSPTHLIKTRGQQVTLRCSPKSGHDTVSWYQQALGQGPQFIFQYYEEEERQRGNFPDRFSGHQFPNYSSELNVNALLLGDSALYLCASREAGVGTYEQYFGPGTRLTVT.

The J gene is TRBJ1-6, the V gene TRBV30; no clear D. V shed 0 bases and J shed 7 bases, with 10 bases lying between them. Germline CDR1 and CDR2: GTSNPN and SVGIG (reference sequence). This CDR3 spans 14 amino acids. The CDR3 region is CAWSVSGANSPLHF. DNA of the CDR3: TGTGCCTGGAGTGTATCGGGTGCCAATTCACCCCTCCACTTT.

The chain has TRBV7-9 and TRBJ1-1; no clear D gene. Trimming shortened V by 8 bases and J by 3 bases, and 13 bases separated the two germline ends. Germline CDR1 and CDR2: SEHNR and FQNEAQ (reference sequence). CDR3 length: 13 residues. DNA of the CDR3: TGTGCCAGCTCAAATCTCCCGGACACTGAAGCTTTCTTT. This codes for CASSNLPDTEAFF.

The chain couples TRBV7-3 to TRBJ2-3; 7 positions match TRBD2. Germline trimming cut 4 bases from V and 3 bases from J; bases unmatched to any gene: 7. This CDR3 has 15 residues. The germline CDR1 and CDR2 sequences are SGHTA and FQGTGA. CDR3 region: CASSSGASGTDTQYF. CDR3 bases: TGTGCCAGCAGCTCCGGGGCTAGCGGAACAGATACGCAGTATTTT.

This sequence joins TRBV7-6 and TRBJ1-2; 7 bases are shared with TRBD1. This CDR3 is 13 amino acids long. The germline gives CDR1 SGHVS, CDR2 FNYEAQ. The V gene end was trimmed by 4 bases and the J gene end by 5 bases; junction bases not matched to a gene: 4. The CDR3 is CASSSQGTYGYTF. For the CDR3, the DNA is TGTGCCAGCAGCTCACAGGGGACGTATGGCTACACCTTC.

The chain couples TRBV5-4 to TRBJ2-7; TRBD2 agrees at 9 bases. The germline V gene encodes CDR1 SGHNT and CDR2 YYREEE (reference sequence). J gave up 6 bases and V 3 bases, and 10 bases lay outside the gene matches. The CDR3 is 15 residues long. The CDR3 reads CASSSKGGGGGEQYF. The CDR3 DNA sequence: TGTGCCAGCAGCTCGAAGGGTGGCGGGGGGGGCGAGCAGTACTTC.

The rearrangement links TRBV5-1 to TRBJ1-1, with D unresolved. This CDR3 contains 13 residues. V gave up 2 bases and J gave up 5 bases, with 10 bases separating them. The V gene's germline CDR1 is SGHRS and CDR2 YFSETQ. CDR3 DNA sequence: TGCGCCAGCAGCTTACAAGAAGCAACTGAAGCTTTCTTT. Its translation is CASSLQEATEAFF.

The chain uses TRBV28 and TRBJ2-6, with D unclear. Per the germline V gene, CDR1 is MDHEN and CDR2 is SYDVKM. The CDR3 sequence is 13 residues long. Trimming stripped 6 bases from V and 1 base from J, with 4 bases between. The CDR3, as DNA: TGTGCCAGCAGATCGTCTGGGGCCAACGTCCTGACTTTC. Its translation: CASRSSGANVLTF.

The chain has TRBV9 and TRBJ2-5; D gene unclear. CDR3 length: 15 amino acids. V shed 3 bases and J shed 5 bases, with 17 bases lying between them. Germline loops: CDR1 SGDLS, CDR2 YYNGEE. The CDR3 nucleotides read TGTGCCAGCAGCGCGCGCGACCCTGCTTCTGAGACCCAGTACTTC. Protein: CASSARDPASETQYF. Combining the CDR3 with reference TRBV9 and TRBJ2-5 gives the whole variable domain DSGVTQTPKHLITATGQRVTLRCSPRSGDLSVYWYQQSLDQGLQFLIQYYNGEERAKGNILERFSAQQFPDLHSELNLSSLELGDSALYFCASSARDPASETQYFGPGTRLLVL.

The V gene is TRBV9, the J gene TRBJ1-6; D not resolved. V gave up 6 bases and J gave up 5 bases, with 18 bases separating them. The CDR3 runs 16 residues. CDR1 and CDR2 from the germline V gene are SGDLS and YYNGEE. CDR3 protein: CASNNFGVGDNSPLHF. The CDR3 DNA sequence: TGTGCCAGCAACAATTTCGGGGTTGGGGATAATTCACCCCTCCACTTT.

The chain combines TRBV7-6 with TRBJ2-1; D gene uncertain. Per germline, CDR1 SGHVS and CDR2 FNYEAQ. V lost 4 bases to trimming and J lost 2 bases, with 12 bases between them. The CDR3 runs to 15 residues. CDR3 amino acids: CASSYVGGTYNEQFF. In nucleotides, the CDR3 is TGTGCCAGCAGCTACGTAGGCGGAACCTACAATGAGCAGTTCTTC.

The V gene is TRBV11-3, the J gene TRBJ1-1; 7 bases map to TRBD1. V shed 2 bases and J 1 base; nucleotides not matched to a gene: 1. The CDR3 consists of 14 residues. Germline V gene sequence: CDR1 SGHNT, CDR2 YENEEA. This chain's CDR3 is CASSLQGGNTEAFF. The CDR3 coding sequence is TGTGCCAGCAGCTTACAGGGGGGGAACACTGAAGCTTTCTTT. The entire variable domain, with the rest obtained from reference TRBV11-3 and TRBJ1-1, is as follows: EAGVVQSPRYKIIEKKQPVAFWCNPISGHNTLYWYLQNLGQGPELLIRYENEEAVDDSQLPKDRFSAERLKGVDSTLKIQPAELGDSAVYLCASSLQGGNTEAFFGQGTRLTVV.

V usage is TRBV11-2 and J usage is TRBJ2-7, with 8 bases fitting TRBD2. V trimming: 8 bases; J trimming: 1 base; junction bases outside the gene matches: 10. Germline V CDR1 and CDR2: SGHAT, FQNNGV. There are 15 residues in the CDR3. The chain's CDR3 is CASARGAGGSYEQYF. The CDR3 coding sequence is TGTGCCAGCGCCCGGGGGGCGGGGGGATCCTACGAGCAGTACTTC.

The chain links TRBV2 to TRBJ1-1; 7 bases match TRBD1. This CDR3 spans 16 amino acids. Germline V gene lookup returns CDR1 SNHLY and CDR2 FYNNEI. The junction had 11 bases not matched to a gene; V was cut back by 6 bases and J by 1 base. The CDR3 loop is CASSLGQQGRNTEAFF. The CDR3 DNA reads TGTGCCAGCAGCCTGGGACAGCAAGGGAGGAACACTGAAGCTTTCTTT.

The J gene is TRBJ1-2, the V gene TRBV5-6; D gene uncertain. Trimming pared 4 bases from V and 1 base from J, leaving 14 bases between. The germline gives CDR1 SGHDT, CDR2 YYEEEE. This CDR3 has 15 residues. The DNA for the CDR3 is TGTGCCAGCAGCGGCCGGGGATTTATTAACTATGGCTACACCTTC. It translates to CASSGRGFINYGYTF.

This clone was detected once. The CDR3 coding sequence is TGCGCCAGCAGCCAAGAGGAGGGGCAGCCCCAGCATTTT. This encodes CASSQEEGQPQHF. The rearrangement joins TRBV4-3 to TRBJ1-5, with D possibly matching TRBD1 (5 bases). V lost 0 bases to trimming and J lost 7 bases, with 7 bases between them. Germline CDR1 and CDR2: LGHNA and YSLEER. CDR3 size: 13 residues.

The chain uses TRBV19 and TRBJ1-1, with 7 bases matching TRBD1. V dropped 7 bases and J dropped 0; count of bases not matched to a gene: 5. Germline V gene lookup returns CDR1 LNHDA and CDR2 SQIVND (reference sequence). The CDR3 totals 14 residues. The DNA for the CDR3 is TGTGCCAGTAACATCGGACAGGTGAACACTGAAGCTTTCTTT. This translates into CASNIGQVNTEAFF.

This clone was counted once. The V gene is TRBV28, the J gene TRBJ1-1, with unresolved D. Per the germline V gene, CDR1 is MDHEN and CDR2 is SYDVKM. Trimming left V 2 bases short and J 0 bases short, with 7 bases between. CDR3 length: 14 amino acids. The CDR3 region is CASSLVAMNTEAFF. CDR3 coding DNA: TGTGCCAGCAGTTTAGTTGCCATGAACACTGAAGCTTTCTTT.

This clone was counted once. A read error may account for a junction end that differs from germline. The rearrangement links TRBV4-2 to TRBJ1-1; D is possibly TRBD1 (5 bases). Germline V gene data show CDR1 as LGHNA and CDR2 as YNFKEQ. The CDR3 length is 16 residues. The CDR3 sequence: CASSPGLVARNAEAFF. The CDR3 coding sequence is TGTGCCAGCAGCCCGGGACTTGTTGCGAGGAACGCTGAAGCTTTCTTT.

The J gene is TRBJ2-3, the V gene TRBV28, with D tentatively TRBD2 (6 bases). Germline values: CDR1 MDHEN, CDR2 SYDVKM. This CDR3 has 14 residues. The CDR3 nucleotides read TGTGCAAGCCGTGGAGGGCGGAGCACAGATACGCAGTATTTT. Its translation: CASRGGRSTDTQYF.

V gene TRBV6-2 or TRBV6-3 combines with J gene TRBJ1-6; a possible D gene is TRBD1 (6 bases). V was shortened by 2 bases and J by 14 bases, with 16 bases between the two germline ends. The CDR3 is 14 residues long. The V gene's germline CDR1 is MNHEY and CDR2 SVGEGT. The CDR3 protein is CASSYDRSAAALHF. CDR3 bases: TGTGCCAGCAGTTACGACAGGTCGGCAGCGGCCCTCCACTTT.

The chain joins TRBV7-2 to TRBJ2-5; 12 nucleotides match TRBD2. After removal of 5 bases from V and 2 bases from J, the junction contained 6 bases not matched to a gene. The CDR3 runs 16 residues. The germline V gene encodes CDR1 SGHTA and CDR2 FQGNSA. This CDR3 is CASSRRTSGEQETQYF. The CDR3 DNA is TGTGCCAGCAGCCGTAGGACTAGCGGGGAACAAGAGACCCAGTACTTC.

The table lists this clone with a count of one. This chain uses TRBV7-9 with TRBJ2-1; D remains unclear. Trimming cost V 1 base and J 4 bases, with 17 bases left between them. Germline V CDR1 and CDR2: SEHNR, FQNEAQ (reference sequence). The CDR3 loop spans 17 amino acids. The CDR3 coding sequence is TGTGCCAGCAGCTTAGGACTTGGGGATCCGGAGTACAATGAGCAGTTCTTC. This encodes CASSLGLGDPEYNEQFF.

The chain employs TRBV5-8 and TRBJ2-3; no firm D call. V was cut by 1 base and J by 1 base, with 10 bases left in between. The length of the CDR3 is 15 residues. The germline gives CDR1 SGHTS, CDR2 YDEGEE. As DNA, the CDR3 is TGTGCCAGCAGCTTGTTAATGGTTGGCACAGATACGCAGTATTTT. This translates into CASSLLMVGTDTQYF.

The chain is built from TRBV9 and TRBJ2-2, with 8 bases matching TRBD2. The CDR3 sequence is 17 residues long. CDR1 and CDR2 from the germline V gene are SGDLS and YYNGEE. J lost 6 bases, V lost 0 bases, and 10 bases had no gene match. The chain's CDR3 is CASSVETFPRGAGELFF. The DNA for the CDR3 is TGTGCCAGCAGCGTAGAAACTTTCCCGCGGGGGGCCGGGGAGCTGTTTTTT.

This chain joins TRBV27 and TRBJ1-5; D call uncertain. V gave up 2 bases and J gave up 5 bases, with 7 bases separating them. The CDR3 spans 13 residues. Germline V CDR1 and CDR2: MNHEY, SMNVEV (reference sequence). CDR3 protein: CASSLDGYQPQHF. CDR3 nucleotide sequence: TGTGCCAGCAGTTTAGATGGATATCAGCCCCAGCATTTT.

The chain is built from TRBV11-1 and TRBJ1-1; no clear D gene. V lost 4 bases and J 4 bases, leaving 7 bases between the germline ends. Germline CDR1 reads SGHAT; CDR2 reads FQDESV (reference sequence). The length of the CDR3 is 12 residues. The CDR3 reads CASSSGSTEAFF. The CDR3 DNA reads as TGTGCCAGCAGCTCGGGTAGCACTGAAGCTTTCTTT.